What follows are 32 T cell receptor beta chains derived from one specimen sequenced in a study of blood T cells in healthy people across ages. A second PCR of 7 to 11 cycles used a sample-barcoded 5' primer and a J-beta primer mix. TCRdb reprocessed the 5' RACE reads via MiXCR and lists one record per CDR3 protein. Here the sample spans 630,000 or so distinct CDR3 sequences, approximately 31% being singletons. Sample: blood. The origin of the receptors is a woman aged 80 or over in good health.

This clonotype was picked up many times. The rearrangement joins TRBV15 to TRBJ2-3, with a tentative D call TRBD2 (6 bases). CDR3 length equals 18 residues. From germline, CDR1 is LNHNV and CDR2 YYDKDF (reference sequence). Trimming removed 1 base at V and 3 bases at J, with 20 bases between. CDR3 in DNA: TGTGCCACCAGCAGAGGCGCTTGGACTACCAAGCGGACAGATACGCAGTATTTT. Protein sequence: CATSRGAWTTKRTDTQYF.

Details on this clonotype: A read error is possible here, since a much larger clone lies one base away. The genes are TRBV20-1 and TRBJ1-1; the D is unclear. CDR3 length: 11 residues. Looked up from germline, CDR1 is DFQATT and CDR2 is SNEGSKA (reference sequence). CDR3 coding DNA: TGCAGTGCTAGGAGCACCACTCAAGCTTTCTTT. As protein: CSARSTTQAFF.

This clonotype was observed many times. CDR3 coding DNA: TGTGCTAGTGGTTTGGCCCCACAGGGGGCGAGATATGAGCAGTTCTTC. Protein sequence: CASGLAPQGARYEQFF. V gene TRBV12-5 combines with J gene TRBJ2-1; 9 positions agree with TRBD1. This CDR3 comprises 16 residues. Germline trimming cut 1 base from V and 8 bases from J; bases unmatched to any gene: 9. Per germline, CDR1 LGHNT and CDR2 FRNRAP.

About this clonotype: This may come from a read error, since a much larger clone is one base off. The chain employs TRBV29-1 and TRBJ2-7; D unclear. The J call could be wrong; TRBJ2-5 is a better fit for the DNA end. This CDR3 is 10 amino acids long. Germline V gene lookup returns CDR1 SQVTM and CDR2 ANQGSEA. The chain's CDR3 is CSVEKGTQYF. The CDR3 DNA sequence: TGCAGCGTTGAAAAGGGGACCCAGTACTTC.

This clonotype has ten or more counts. The V gene is TRBV7-2, the J gene TRBJ2-4, with TRBD2 identical over 11 bases. CDR1 SGHTA and CDR2 FQGNSA come from the germline V gene. V gave up 1 base and J gave up 1 base; unmatched junction bases: 3. This CDR3 region has 17 residues. The CDR3 coding sequence is TGTGCCAGCAGCTTAGACCCTAGCGGGGGGGCCAAAAACATTCAGTACTTC. It translates to CASSLDPSGGAKNIQYF. Full variable domain (missing parts from reference TRBV7-2 and TRBJ2-4): GAGVSQSPSNKVTEKGKDVELRCDPISGHTALYWYRQSLGQGLEFLIYFQGNSAPDKSGLPSDRFSAERTGGSVSTLTIQRTQQEDSAVYLCASSLDPSGGAKNIQYFGAGTRLSVL.

V and J are TRBV3-1 and TRBJ2-7; 10 nucleotides match TRBD1. The J call may be in error: the DNA end matches TRBJ2-1 better. Looked up from germline, CDR1 is LGHDT and CDR2 is YNNKEL (reference sequence). The CDR3 has 15 amino acids. CDR3 nucleotides: TGTGCCAGCAGCCAACGGACAGGGGGTTCGGCGGAGCAGTTCTTC. It encodes CASSQRTGGSAEQFF.

The V and J genes are TRBV12-3 or TRBV12-4 and TRBJ2-2, with D possibly being TRBD2 (5 bases). The CDR3 consists of 12 residues. Between the trimmed V and J ends, which lost 2 bases and 10 bases, there was a span of 8 bases. CDR3 sequence reads: CASSLRAEELFF. DNA of the CDR3: TGTGCCAGCAGTTTAAGAGCGGAGGAGCTGTTTTTT.

This clonotype was detected once. With a much larger clone just one base away, this may be a read error. This chain links TRBV12-5 with TRBJ2-1, with a possible D match to TRBD1 (5 bases). The V gene lost 6 bases and the J gene lost 0 bases, with 12 bases spanning the gap. The CDR3 is 15 amino acids. Germline values: CDR1 LGHNT, CDR2 FRNRAP. DNA for the CDR3: TGTGCTAGTGGACCCCCAGGGTACTCCTACAATGAGCAGTTCTTC. Amino acid sequence: CASGPPGYSYNEQFF.

This clonotype was seen many times. The gene calls are TRBV12-3 or TRBV12-4 and TRBJ2-7; TRBD2 aligns across 7 bases. V shed 5 bases and J 3 bases; nucleotides not matched to a gene: 7. CDR3 size: 14 residues. DNA of the CDR3: TGTGCCAGCAGTCTTCAGGGAGGGGTCTACGAGCAGTACTTC. Protein product: CASSLQGGVYEQYF.

V usage is TRBV19 and J usage is TRBJ2-7, with 9 bases that match TRBD1. Trimming removed 7 bases from V and 5 bases from J; junction bases left unmatched: 6. The CDR3 is made up of 13 amino acids. Per germline, CDR1 LNHDA and CDR2 SQIVND (reference sequence). The CDR3 DNA follows: TGTGCCAGTACCGGACAGGGGCTCGACGAGCAGTACTTC. It is translated as CASTGQGLDEQYF.

There are many counts of this clonotype. The rearrangement links TRBV7-8 to TRBJ2-1; the match to TRBD2 covers 14 bases. CDR3 size: 19 residues. With 5 bases clipped from V and 10 bases from J, the junction kept 19 bases outside the gene matches. The germline V gene encodes CDR1 SGHVS and CDR2 FQNEAQ. This CDR3 is CASSGSGTSGGGRYAEQFF. The CDR3 coding sequence is TGTGCCAGCAGCGGATCCGGGACTAGCGGGGGAGGCCGTTACGCGGAGCAGTTCTTC.

This clonotype showed up just a few times. One base away lies a much larger clone, so this may be a sequencing read error. The chain carries TRBV9 and TRBJ2-7; D might be TRBD1 (6 bases). The CDR3 has 14 amino acids. CDR1 and CDR2 (germline): SGDLS, YYNGEE. V shed 0 bases and J shed 7 bases, with 14 bases lying between them. CDR3 sequence reads: CASSVDRVYNEQYF. CDR3 DNA: TGTGCCAGCAGCGTAGACAGGGTATACAATGAGCAGTACTTC.

The chain carries TRBV12-3 or TRBV12-4 and TRBJ2-3; 8 bases agree with TRBD2. CDR3 length: 15 residues. J was trimmed by 15 bases and V by 6 bases; bases with no gene match: 20. CDR3 bases: TGTGCCAGCAGCCGTAGCGGGGTGAGCACAGATACGGAATATTTT. It is translated as CASSRSGVSTDTEYF.

A word on this clonotype: A read error is possible here, since a much larger clone lies one base away. This chain links TRBV3-1 with TRBJ2-3; D is possibly TRBD1 (6 bases). Looked up from germline, CDR1 is LGHDT and CDR2 is YNNKEL (reference sequence). The length of the CDR3 is 15 residues. CDR3 in amino acids: CAGSPGQSSTDTQYF. Here the CDR3 DNA reads TGTGCCGGCAGCCCAGGACAGTCCTCCACAGATACGCAGTATTTT.

The rearrangement links TRBV7-2 to TRBJ2-6, with unresolved D. V dropped 1 base and J dropped 7 bases, with 11 bases sitting between them. Germline V gene data show CDR1 as SGHTA and CDR2 as FQGNSA. This CDR3 spans 15 amino acids. CDR3 sequence (DNA): TGTGCCAGCAGCTTAGACACGACTCTCGCCAACGTCCTGACTTTC. This encodes CASSLDTTLANVLTF. Based on the CDR3 plus reference TRBV7-2 and TRBJ2-6, the full variable domain is GAGVSQSPSNKVTEKGKDVELRCDPISGHTALYWYRQSLGQGLEFLIYFQGNSAPDKSGLPSDRFSAERTGGSVSTLTIQRTQQEDSAVYLCASSLDTTLANVLTFGAGSRLTVL.

Details on this clonotype: This likely comes from a read error, as the CDR3 has no conserved phenylalanine or tryptophan at its end. This chain joins TRBV5-6 and TRBJ2-4; TRBD2 might be the D (5 bases). Deletions cut 5 bases from V and 0 bases from J, with 12 bases between. The CDR3 covers 15 residues. Germline lookup yields CDR1 SGHDT and CDR2 YYEEEE. For the CDR3, the DNA is TGTGCCAGCAGGGAGGACCATATAGCCAAAAACATTCAGTACTGC. Amino acid sequence: CASREDHIAKNIQYC.

Written as DNA, the CDR3 is TGCGCCAGAGACCGACCCGGAGGCTATGGCTACACCTTC. This codes for CARDRPGGYGYTF. This rearrangement joins TRBV23-1 to TRBJ1-2; D remains unclear. TRBV23-1 is an open reading frame whose function is uncertain. The CDR3 extends over 13 amino acids. V gave up 9 bases and J gave up 4 bases, with 15 bases separating them.

The chain has TRBV7-8 and TRBJ1-2; perhaps TRBD1 as D (5 bases). CDR1 is SGHVS and CDR2 is FQNEAQ in the germline V gene. Trimming pared 2 bases from V and 0 bases from J, leaving 13 bases between. This CDR3 comprises 16 residues. DNA of the CDR3: TGTGCCAGCAGCTTATATGTAGTGACAGCTAACTATGGCTACACCTTC. It codes for CASSLYVVTANYGYTF.

The genes are TRBV20-1 and TRBJ1-1, with D unclear. Trimming removed 8 bases from V and 0 bases from J, with 16 bases in between. The germline CDR1 and CDR2 sequences are DFQATT and SNEGSKA (reference sequence). The CDR3 is made up of 14 amino acids. CDR3 nucleotide sequence: TGCAGTCCCACTCGGGCGAACATGAACACTGAAGCTTTCTTT. The encoded protein is CSPTRANMNTEAFF.

This clonotype was seen many times. The chain employs TRBV6-1 and TRBJ2-3; 7 positions match TRBD1. Germline values: CDR1 MNHNS, CDR2 SASEGT. The V and J ends lost 2 bases and 4 bases, in that order; junction bases with no gene match: 3. This CDR3 comprises 14 residues. The CDR3 loop reads CASSEWQGADTQYF. As DNA, the CDR3 is TGTGCCAGCAGTGAATGGCAGGGGGCAGATACGCAGTATTTT.

This clonotype was seen at least ten times. The V gene is TRBV7-9, the J gene TRBJ2-7; no definite D call. In germline, CDR1 is SEHNR, CDR2 FQNEAQ (reference sequence). This CDR3 is built from 14 residues. With 4 bases removed from V and 3 bases from J, the gap between germline ends came to 13 bases. The CDR3: CASSSPGPLYEQYF. The CDR3 nucleotides read TGTGCCAGCAGCTCCCCCGGGCCCCTCTACGAGCAGTACTTC. The full variable domain, its missing parts supplied by reference TRBV7-9 and TRBJ2-7, is DTGVSQNPRHKITKRGQNVTFRCDPISEHNRLYWYRQTLGQGPEFLTYFQNEAQLEKSRLLSDRFSAERPKGSFSTLEIQRTEQGDSAMYLCASSSPGPLYEQYFGPGTRLTVT.

This clonotype was observed many times. The chain joins TRBV20-1 to TRBJ2-5; possible D gene TRBD2, 5 bases. The V and J ends lost 0 bases and 1 base respectively, with 9 bases between them. Per the germline V gene, CDR1 is DFQATT and CDR2 is SNEGSKA (reference sequence). The CDR3 is 14 residues long. CDR3 protein: CSARDRTSQETQYF. The CDR3 nucleotides are TGCAGTGCTAGAGATCGGACTTCCCAAGAGACCCAGTACTTC.

Note on this clonotype: Just one base apart from a much larger clone, this may be a read error. This chain links TRBV7-3 with TRBJ2-7; 8 nucleotides line up with TRBD2. The ends lost 3 bases at V and 7 bases at J; junction bases unmatched: 20. The CDR3 sequence is 18 residues long. Looked up from germline, CDR1 is SGHTA and CDR2 is FQGTGA. The CDR3 here is CASSFTRLGLAGDNEQYF. CDR3 nucleotides: TGTGCCAGCAGCTTTACGCGTCTAGGGCTAGCGGGCGACAATGAGCAGTACTTC.

This clonotype was seen a few times. One junction end does not reproduce the germline sequence, and a read error may be involved. The rearrangement joins TRBV4-2 to TRBJ2-6, with a weak D call TRBD1 (5 bases). Germline V gives CDR1 LGHNA, CDR2 YNFKEQ. The CDR3 extends over 18 amino acids. DNA of the CDR3: TGTGCCCGCAGCCAGTGGCGGACATCGATTTCTGGGGCCAACGTCCTGACTTTC. Translated, it gives CARSQWRTSISGANVLTF.

As to this clonotype: A much larger clone lies one base from this, so it may be a read error. The J gene is TRBJ2-3, the V gene TRBV5-6, with 8 positions matching TRBD2. Germline-derived CDR1 and CDR2 are SGHDT and YYEEEE. The CDR3 extends over 16 amino acids. With V trimmed by 4 bases and J by 6 bases, 13 bases remained unmatched. The CDR3 loop is CASSPMGLVGMDTQYF. The CDR3 region has the DNA TGTGCCAGCAGCCCCATGGGACTAGTCGGTATGGATACGCAGTATTTT. The full variable domain, rest sourced from reference TRBV5-6 and TRBJ2-3, is DAGVTQSPTHLIKTRGQQVTLRCSPKSGHDTVSWYQQALGQGPQFIFQYYEEEERQRGNFPDRFSGHQFPNYSSELNVNALLLGDSALYLCASSPMGLVGMDTQYFGPGTRLTVL.

The CDR3 is CSARDETSYNEQFF. In DNA form, the CDR3 reads TGCAGTGCTAGAGACGAGACCTCCTACAATGAGCAGTTCTTC. The chain has TRBV20-1 and TRBJ2-1; D is ambiguous. CDR1 and CDR2 from the germline V gene are DFQATT and SNEGSKA (reference sequence). The CDR3 has 14 amino acids. V shed 0 bases and J shed 0 bases, with 6 bases lying between them.

This clonotype was seen a handful of times. A much larger clonotype is one base distant, so this may be a read error. The V call is TRBV2, the J call TRBJ1-2; possible D gene TRBD1, 6 bases. Germline CDR1 SNHLY, CDR2 FYNNEI. CDR3 length: 15 amino acids. V was clipped by 6 bases and J by 0 bases, with 14 bases between them. The CDR3 reads CASRQARDTNYGYTF. The CDR3 nucleotides read TGTGCCAGCAGACAGGCCCGGGACACTAACTATGGCTACACCTTC.

The chain recombines TRBV2 with TRBJ2-2; no firm D call. The germline V gene encodes CDR1 SNHLY and CDR2 FYNNEI. V was trimmed by 4 bases and J by 3 bases, leaving 6 bases between them. CDR3 length: 13 residues. The CDR3 loop reads CASSAVDTGELFF. CDR3 DNA sequence: TGTGCCAGCAGTGCTGTAGACACCGGGGAGCTGTTTTTT.

This clonotype has a count of ten or more. V and J are TRBV4-2 and TRBJ2-5; no reliable D call. Germline V gene sequence: CDR1 LGHNA, CDR2 YNFKEQ. This CDR3 region has 13 residues. V lost 1 base, J lost 5 bases, and 8 bases lay in between. CDR3 protein: CASSQGRTETQYF. CDR3 DNA: TGTGCCAGCAGCCAAGGACGGACCGAGACCCAGTACTTC.

In this sample, this clonotype turned up many times. J is TRBJ1-4 and V is TRBV7-8; D unresolved. This CDR3 has 13 amino acids. CDR1 and CDR2 (germline): SGHVS, FQNEAQ. Trimming removed 1 base at V and 8 bases at J, with 8 bases between. CDR3 protein: CASSLVTGEKLFF. The CDR3 nucleotides are TGTGCCAGCAGCTTAGTAACGGGGGAAAAACTGTTTTTT.

This clonotype showed up many times. The chain has TRBV4-3 and TRBJ1-6; D unresolved. CDR1 is LGHNA, CDR2 YSLEER, per germline. V was cut by 0 bases and J by 5 bases, with 8 bases left in between. The CDR3 is 15 residues long. CDR3: CASSQEEGNNSPLHF. The DNA for the CDR3 is TGCGCCAGCAGCCAAGAAGAAGGGAATAATTCACCCCTCCACTTT.

This clonotype has just a few counts. The rearrangement uses TRBV20-1 and TRBJ2-5; possible D gene TRBD2, 6 bases. The germline gives CDR1 DFQATT, CDR2 SNEGSKA (reference sequence). Trimming left V 4 bases short and J 3 bases short, with 12 bases between. The CDR3 sequence is 13 residues long. The CDR3 bases are TGCAGTGCTATAGCGACTAGTGAAGAGACCCAGTACTTC. Amino acid sequence: CSAIATSEETQYF.